The entry below describes one T cell receptor (beta chain). Profiled with immunoSEQ multiplex PCR; TCRdb holds only in-frame clones, not every one. There are about 120,000 clones in the sample; around 86% occur only once, and 4% to 6% lies in the top ten. These data come from a study of cytomegalovirus exposure and HLA in healthy donors. The V segment lost 2 bases and the J segment 3 bases; nucleotides outside the gene matches: 5. This CDR3 has 16 amino acids. The source material was PBMCs. This clonotype originated in a man aged 18 to 35 in good health and CMV-seronegative. This chain links TRBV23-1 with TRBJ2-1; the match to TRBD1 covers 9 bases. TRBV23-1 is an ORF; its function is uncertain. CDR3 amino acids: CASSQLGTGHYNEQFF. The CDR3 nucleotides are TGCGCCAGCAGTCAACTGGGGACAGGGCACTACAATGAGCAGTTCTTC.